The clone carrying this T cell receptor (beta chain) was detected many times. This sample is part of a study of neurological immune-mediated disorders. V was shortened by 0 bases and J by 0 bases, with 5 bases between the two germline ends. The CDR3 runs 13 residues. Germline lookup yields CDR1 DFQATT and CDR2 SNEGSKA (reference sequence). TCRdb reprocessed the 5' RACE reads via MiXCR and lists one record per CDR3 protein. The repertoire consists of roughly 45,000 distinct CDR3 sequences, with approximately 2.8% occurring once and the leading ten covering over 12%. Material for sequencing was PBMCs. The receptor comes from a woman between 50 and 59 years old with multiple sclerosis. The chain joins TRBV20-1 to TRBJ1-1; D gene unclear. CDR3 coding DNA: TGCAGTGCTAGAGATGGAATGAACACTGAAGCTTTCTTT. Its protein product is CSARDGMNTEAFF.